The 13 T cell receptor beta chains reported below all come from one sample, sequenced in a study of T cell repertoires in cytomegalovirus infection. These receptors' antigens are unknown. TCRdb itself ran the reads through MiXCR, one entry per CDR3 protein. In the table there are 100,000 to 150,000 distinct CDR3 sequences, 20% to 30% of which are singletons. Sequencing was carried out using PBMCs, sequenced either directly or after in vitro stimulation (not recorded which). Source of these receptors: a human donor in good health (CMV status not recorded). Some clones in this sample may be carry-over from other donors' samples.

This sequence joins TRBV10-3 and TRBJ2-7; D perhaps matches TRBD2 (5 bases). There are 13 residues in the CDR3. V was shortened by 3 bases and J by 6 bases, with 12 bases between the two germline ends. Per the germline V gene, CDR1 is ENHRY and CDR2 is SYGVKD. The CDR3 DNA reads TGTGCCATCAGTGAATGGCTAGCCACCGAGCAGTACGTC. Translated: CAISEWLATEQYV.

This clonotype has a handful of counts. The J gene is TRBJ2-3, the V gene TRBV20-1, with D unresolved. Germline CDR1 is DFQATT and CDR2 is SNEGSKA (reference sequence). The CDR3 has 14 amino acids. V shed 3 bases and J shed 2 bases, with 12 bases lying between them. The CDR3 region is CSASGNGATDTQYF. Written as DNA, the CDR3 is TGCAGTGCTAGTGGTAATGGTGCCACAGATACGCAGTATTTT.

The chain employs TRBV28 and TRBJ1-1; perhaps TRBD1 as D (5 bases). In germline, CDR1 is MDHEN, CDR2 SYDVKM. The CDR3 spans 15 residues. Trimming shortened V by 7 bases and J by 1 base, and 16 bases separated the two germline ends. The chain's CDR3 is CASTTRGLGNTEAFF. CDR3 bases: TGTGCCAGCACTACGCGGGGACTGGGGAACACTGAAGCTTTCTTT.

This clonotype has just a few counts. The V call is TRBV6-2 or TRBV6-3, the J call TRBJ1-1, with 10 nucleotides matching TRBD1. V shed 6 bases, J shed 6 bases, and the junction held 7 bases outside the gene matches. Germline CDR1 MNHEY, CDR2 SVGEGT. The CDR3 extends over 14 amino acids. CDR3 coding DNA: TGTGCCAGCAGATCCACCGGGACAGGGGCTGAAGCTTTCTTT. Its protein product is CASRSTGTGAEAFF.

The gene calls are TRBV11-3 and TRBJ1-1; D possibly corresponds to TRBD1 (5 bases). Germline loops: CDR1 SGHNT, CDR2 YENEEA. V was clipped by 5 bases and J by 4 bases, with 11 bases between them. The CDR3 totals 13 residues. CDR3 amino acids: CASSPEGATEAFF. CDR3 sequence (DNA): TGTGCCAGCAGCCCCGAAGGGGCCACTGAAGCTTTCTTT.

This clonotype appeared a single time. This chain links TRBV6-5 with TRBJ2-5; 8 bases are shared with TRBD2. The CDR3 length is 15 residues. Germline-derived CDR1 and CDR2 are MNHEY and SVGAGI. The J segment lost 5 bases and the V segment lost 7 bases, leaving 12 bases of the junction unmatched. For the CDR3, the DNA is TGTGCCAGCAACCTAGGGAGCGGGAGTAGCGAGACCCAGTACTTC. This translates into CASNLGSGSSETQYF.

The CDR3 region has the DNA TGTGCCAGCAGTCCCCCCTACTCTGGGGCCAACGTCCTGACTTTC. It codes for CASSPPYSGANVLTF. V and J are TRBV12-3 or TRBV12-4 and TRBJ2-6; D unresolved. The CDR3 contains 15 residues. V dropped 5 bases and J dropped 0 bases, with 8 bases sitting between them.

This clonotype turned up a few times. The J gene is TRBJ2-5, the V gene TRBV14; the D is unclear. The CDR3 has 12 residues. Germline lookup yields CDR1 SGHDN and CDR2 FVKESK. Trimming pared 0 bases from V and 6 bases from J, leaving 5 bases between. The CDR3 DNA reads TGTGCCAGCAGCCAAGAGAGAAAGACCCAGTACTTC. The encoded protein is CASSQERKTQYF.

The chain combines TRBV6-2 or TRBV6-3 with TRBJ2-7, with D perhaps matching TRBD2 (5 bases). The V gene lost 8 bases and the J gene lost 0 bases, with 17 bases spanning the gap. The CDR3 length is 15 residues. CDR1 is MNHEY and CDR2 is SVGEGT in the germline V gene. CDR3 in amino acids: CASGLAGLSSYEQYF. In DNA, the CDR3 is TGTGCCAGCGGGCTGGCGGGTCTTAGCTCCTACGAGCAGTACTTC.

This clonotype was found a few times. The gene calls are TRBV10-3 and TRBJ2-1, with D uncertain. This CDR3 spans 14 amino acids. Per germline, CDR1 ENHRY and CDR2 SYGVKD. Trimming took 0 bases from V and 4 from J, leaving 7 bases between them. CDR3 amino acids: CAISESSRYNEQFF. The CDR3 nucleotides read TGTGCCATCAGTGAGTCTTCGAGGTACAATGAGCAGTTCTTC.

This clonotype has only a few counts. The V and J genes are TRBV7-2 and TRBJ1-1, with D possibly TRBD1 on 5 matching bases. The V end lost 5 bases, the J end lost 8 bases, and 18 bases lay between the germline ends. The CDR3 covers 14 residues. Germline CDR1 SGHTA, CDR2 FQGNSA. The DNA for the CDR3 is TGTGCCAGCAGCGTGGGACTTCTAACACCCGAAGCTTTCTTT. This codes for CASSVGLLTPEAFF.

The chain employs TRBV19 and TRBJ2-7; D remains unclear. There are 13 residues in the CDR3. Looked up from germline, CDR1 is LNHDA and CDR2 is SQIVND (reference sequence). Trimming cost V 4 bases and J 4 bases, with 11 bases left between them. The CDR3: CASSTRYGYEQYF. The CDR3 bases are TGTGCCAGTAGTACTCGCTATGGATACGAGCAGTACTTC. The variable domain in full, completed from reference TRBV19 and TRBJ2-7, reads DGGITQSPKYLFRKEGQNVTLSCEQNLNHDAMYWYRQDPGQGLRLIYYSQIVNDFQKGDIAEGYSVSREKKESFPLTVTSAQKNPTAFYLCASSTRYGYEQYFGPGTRLTVT.

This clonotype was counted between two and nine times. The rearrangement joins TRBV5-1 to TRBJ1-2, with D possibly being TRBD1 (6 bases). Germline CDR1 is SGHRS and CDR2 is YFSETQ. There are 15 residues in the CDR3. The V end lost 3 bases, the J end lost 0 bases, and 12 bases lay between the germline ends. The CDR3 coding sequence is TGCGCCAGCAGCTCTTTGACAGGAGCTAACTATGGCTACACCTTC. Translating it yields CASSSLTGANYGYTF.